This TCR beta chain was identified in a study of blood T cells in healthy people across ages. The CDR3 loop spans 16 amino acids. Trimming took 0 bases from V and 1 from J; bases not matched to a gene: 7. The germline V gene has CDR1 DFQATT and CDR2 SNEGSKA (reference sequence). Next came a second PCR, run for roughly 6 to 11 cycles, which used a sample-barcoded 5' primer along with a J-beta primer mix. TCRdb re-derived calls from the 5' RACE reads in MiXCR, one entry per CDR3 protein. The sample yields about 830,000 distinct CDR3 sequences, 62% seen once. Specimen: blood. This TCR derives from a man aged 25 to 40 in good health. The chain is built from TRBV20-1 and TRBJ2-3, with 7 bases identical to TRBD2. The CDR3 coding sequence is TGCAGTGCTAGAGATTACCCAGCGGGGCGCACAGATACGCAGTATTTT. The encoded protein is CSARDYPAGRTDTQYF.